Sequencing of this T cell receptor (beta chain) was carried out in a study of tumor-infiltrating lymphocytes in primary liver carcinoma. About the research overall: Patients, male and female, were 30 to 69 years old.

With regard to this clonotype: A read error may explain this, as a much larger clone is one base away.

Starting material of 400 to 600 ng total RNA yielded TCR beta cDNA via a constant-region primer. Construction of TCR beta libraries relied on three successive nested multiplex PCR rounds employing slightly modified ARM-PCR. One entry per CDR3 protein, called by TCRdb with MiXCR from the multiplex PCR reads. The sample lists under 200,000 distinct CDR3 sequences, 65% occurring once. Germline DNA was extracted too, while blood RNA derived from unsorted whole blood. Every patient had chronic HBV infection and was treatment-naive. The TCR sequence derives from a woman between 55 and 75 years old with primary liver carcinoma and hepatitis B virus infection. The sample consisted of peripheral blood.

CDR3 in DNA: TGTGCCAGCGCGAGCGTTGCCTACGAGCAGTACTTC. As protein: CASASVAYEQYF. This rearrangement joins TRBV12-3 or TRBV12-4 to TRBJ2-7; D is unresolved. Trimming removed 8 bases from V and 2 bases from J, with 10 bases in between. The CDR3 loop spans 12 amino acids.